This TCR beta chain is from a study of T-cell memory formation after mild COVID-19. TCRdb re-called the 5' RACE reads with MiXCR, one entry per CDR3 protein. The repertoire includes 550,000 to 600,000 distinct CDR3 sequences, about 22% of them detected once, and roughly 9.1% sits in the top ten. CDR3 size: 13 residues. V lost 8 bases and J lost 3, with 14 bases in between. The germline V gene encodes CDR1 MNHEY and CDR2 SVGAGI. A few counts support this clonotype. The gene calls are TRBV6-5 and TRBJ2-7; a possible D gene is TRBD1 (5 bases). The sequencing sample was made of PBMCs or a T cell subset sorted from them (not recorded which). This receptor was obtained from an adult woman who had mild COVID-19 (a few samples of this study predate the infection). Cell type and time point are not known. This chain's CDR3 is CASVSRTSYEQYF. The CDR3 nucleotides read TGTGCCAGCGTTAGTAGGACAAGCTACGAGCAGTACTTC.